The clone carrying this T cell receptor beta chain came up once. This specimen comes from a study of blood T cell repertoires in COVID-19. Whole-study context: Samples taken during acute and convalescent COVID-19 were collected in the United States, Italy and Spain. PBMCs, B-cell-depleted T cells, or T cells provided the cDNA or gDNA that made up the material.

V was pared by 4 bases and J by 1 base, with 6 bases of the junction left unmatched. From germline, CDR1 is LGHDT and CDR2 YNNKEL (reference sequence). This CDR3 has 15 amino acids. As handled by the study authors: Reference gene primer amplification gave estimated nucleated cell counts. Assay: immunoSEQ multiplex PCR; the TCRdb copy retains only in-frame clones and omits some. That table furnishes V, J and clone size, whereas the DNA furnished D and trimming. This table has 65,000 to 80,000 clones, approximately 90% appearing once. The specimen sequenced was peripheral blood. This sequence was found in a man between 50 and 59 years old with active COVID-19. The rearrangement joins TRBV3-1 (or the pseudogene TRBV3-2) to TRBJ2-7, with TRBD2 identical over 8 bases. CDR3 DNA sequence: TGTGCCAGCAGCCCAACGGAGCGGGGGTCCTACGAGCAGTACTTC. It specifies CASSPTERGSYEQYF.